This TCR beta chain is drawn from a study of long-term antiretroviral therapy in people with HIV. Findings of the study overall: Whichever time point was examined, clones expanded before ART dominated the repertoire.

Version v3.0 of the immunoSEQ assay ran at survey level. Assay used: immunoSEQ multiplex PCR; TCRdb lists only in-frame clones, some missing. Here the sample spans about 23,000 clones, over 75% being singletons. With 7 bases removed from V and 8 bases from J, the gap between germline ends came to 17 bases. The germline V gene encodes CDR1 MNHEY and CDR2 SVGAGI. The CDR3 length is 13 residues. A few counts support this clone. Its antigen is undetermined. This material consisted of unsorted PBMCs, taken 1.5 years after starting antiretroviral therapy. The sequence was obtained from a man aged 25 to 45 with HIV. This chain links TRBV6-5 with TRBJ1-1, with a weak D call TRBD1 (6 bases). The CDR3 loop reads CASTRDTSSEAFF. Written as DNA, the CDR3 is TGTGCCAGCACCCGGGACACCTCCTCGGAAGCTTTCTTT.